The present T cell receptor (beta chain) was sequenced within a study of tumor-infiltrating lymphocytes in primary liver carcinoma (dated by TCRdb to between 2016 and 2019). The study in broad terms: Surgical resection was performed in China between late 2015 and early 2016 on four to six patients with histopathologically diagnosed primary liver carcinoma. The five patients, three men and two women aged 30 to 69 years, had hepatocellular carcinoma (four) or combined HCC and intrahepatic cholangiocarcinoma (one). The tumors of the five patients were staged as T1-T3 N0M0, with maximum diameters ranging from roughly 4 to 10 cm. Each sample produced roughly 3.5 to 8 million productive TCRbeta reads, and read depth showed no significant difference between tissue types. Across five regions of each liver tumor, along with adjacent normal tissue and blood, the study brought together TCRbeta repertoire sequencing, expression microarrays and whole-exome sequencing. A total of 35 specimens from 5 patients underwent TCRbeta repertoire sequencing, comprising roughly 25 tumor regions, 5 adjacent noncancerous liver tissues and 5 peripheral blood samples. Technical replicate repertoires showed high reproducibility, with mean shared-clone rates roughly 0.87 and correlation coefficients above 0.95. General findings and caveats noted by the study authors: The top 250 clones made up a significantly larger repertoire fraction in tumors than in blood (p = 0.039). Only the TCR beta chain was sequenced, so true repertoire diversity is likely underestimated because unpaired alpha chains were not captured. Repertoire overlap was found to be higher between tumor regions (mean roughly 36%) than between tumor-adjacent (roughly 17%) or tumor-blood (around 14%) pairs, consistent with antigen-driven expansion. With just four to six patients in the study, the authors point out that the findings should be validated in a larger study. Comparison of CD4+ and CD8+ T cell repertoires was precluded by the use of bulk unsorted samples.

TRIzol reagent was used to extract blood RNA from unsorted whole blood, while the DNeasy Blood & Tissue kit provided the germline DNA. At the time of sampling, the patients had chronic HBV infection and had not received any treatment. Before surgery, about 4 milliliters of peripheral blood were collected into K2EDTA tubes. Remarks on this clonotype: It lacks a known antigen. With a much larger clone just one base away, this may be a read error.

TCRbeta-specific cDNA was reverse-transcribed from roughly 500 ng total RNA using a constant-region primer and ProtoScript II reverse transcriptase. Three nested multiplex PCR rounds, following a slightly modified ARM-PCR procedure, were used to build the TCRbeta libraries. Sample barcodes and Illumina adapters were attached in a final 25-cycle PCR using Deep VentR polymerase. Before sequencing, amplicons of 200-500 bp were purified from gel using a QIAquick gel extraction kit. An Illumina HiSeq 2500 was used to sequence the TCRbeta amplicons with 250-bp paired-end reads. The study's own analysis went as follows. To recover full CDR3 sequences, reads were quality-trimmed using Trimmomatic v0.33 and paired reads were then merged using FLASH v1.2.11. V, D and J germline segments were assigned to the rearranged TCRbeta sequences using MiGEC v1.2.1b. Clonotype statistics, along with Shannon-Wiener diversity indices, were calculated using VDJtools v1.0.0. To reduce sampling bias, subsequent analyses other than the diversity analysis used only the 250 most abundant clonotypes in each sample. The public reads were reanalyzed by TCRdb: fastp trimming at Q25, MiXCR alignment, in-frame beta chains only. When rows share a CDR3 protein, they turn into one entry using the most common DNA and genes. It is TCRdb's table, rather than the study itself, that gives the V and J calls and clone size. In all, the sample holds 320,000 or so distinct CDR3 sequences, and over 55% of those were seen once. In total, the top ten clones hold roughly 10% of the sample.

The receptor was derived from a man in his forties or fifties with primary liver carcinoma and hepatitis B virus infection. Material for sequencing was peripheral blood.

The nucleotide sequence is given as TGTGCCAGCAGCCAAGACGTCTGGACACGCTACGAGCAGTACTTC. It translates as CASSQDVWTRYEQYF. The chain links TRBV4-2 with TRBJ2-7, and TRBD1 may be the D gene, going by 5 matching bases. Taken from cysteine to phenylalanine, the CDR3 has 15 residues. Only the CDR3 DNA is retained, 45 bases long and in frame from the first base. V is reduced by 0 bases and J by 3 bases, leaving a spacing of 12 bases between them. CDR1 LGHNA and CDR2 YNFKEQ are derived from the germline V gene.